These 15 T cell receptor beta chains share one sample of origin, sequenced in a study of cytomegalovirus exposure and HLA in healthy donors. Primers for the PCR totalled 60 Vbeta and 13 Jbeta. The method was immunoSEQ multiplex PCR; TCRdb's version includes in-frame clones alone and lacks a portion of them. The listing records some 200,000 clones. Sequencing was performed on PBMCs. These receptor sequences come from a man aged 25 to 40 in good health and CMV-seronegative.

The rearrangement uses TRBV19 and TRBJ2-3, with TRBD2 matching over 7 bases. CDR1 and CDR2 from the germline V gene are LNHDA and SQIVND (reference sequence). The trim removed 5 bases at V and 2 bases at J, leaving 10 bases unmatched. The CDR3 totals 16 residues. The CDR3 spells CASSYSGPTSTDTQYF. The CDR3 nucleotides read TGTGCCAGTAGTTATAGCGGGCCTACATCCACAGATACGCAGTATTTT. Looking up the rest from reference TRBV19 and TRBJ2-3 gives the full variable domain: DGGITQSPKYLFRKEGQNVTLSCEQNLNHDAMYWYRQDPGQGLRLIYYSQIVNDFQKGDIAEGYSVSREKKESFPLTVTSAQKNPTAFYLCASSYSGPTSTDTQYFGPGTRLTVL.

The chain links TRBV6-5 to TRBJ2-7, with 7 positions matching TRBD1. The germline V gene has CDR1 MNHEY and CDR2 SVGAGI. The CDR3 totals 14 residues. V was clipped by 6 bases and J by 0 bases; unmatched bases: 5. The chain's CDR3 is CASRMTGNSYEQYF. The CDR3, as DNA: TGTGCCAGCAGGATGACAGGGAACTCCTACGAGCAGTACTTC.

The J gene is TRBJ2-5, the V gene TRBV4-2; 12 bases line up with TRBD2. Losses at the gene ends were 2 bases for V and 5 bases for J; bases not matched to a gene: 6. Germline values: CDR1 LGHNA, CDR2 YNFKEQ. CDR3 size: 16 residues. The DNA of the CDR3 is TGTGCCAGCAGCCAACTAGCGGGGGGGCAGGCGGAGACCCAGTACTTC. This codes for CASSQLAGGQAETQYF.

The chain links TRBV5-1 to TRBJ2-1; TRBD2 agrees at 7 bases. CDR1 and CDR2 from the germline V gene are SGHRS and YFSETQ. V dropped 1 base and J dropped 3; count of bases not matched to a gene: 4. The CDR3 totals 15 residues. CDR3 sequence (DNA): TGCGCCAGCAGCTTGTGGCGGGAGAGCTACAATGAGCAGTTCTTC. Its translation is CASSLWRESYNEQFF.

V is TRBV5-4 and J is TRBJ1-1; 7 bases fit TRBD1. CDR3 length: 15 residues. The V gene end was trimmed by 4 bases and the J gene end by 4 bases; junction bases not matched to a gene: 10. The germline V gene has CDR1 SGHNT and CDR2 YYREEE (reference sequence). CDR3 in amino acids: CASSPNDRVATEAFF. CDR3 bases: TGTGCCAGCAGCCCGAACGACAGGGTGGCCACTGAAGCTTTCTTT. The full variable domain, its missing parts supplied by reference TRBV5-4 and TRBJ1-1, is ETGVTQSPTHLIKTRGQQVTLRCSSQSGHNTVSWYQQALGQGPQFIFQYYREEENGRGNFPPRFSGLQFPNYSSELNVNALELDDSALYLCASSPNDRVATEAFFGQGTRLTVV.

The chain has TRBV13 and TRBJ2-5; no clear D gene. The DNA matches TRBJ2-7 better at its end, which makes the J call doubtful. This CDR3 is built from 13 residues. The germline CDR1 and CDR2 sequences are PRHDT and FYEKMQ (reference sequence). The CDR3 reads CASSLGRYYEQYF. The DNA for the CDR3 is TGTGCCAGCAGCTTAGGTCGTTACTACGAGCAGTACTTC.

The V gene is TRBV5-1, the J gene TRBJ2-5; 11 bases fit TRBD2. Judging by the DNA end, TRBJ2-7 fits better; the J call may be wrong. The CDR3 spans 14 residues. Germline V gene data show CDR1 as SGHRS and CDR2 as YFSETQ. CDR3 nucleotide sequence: TGCGCCAGCAGCTCTACGCTAGCGGGAGGCGAGCAGTACTTC. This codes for CASSSTLAGGEQYF.

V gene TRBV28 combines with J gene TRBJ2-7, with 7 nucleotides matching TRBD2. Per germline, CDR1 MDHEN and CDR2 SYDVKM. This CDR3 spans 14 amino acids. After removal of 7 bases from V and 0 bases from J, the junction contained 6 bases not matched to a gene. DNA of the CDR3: TGTGCCAGCACCGTGGGGGGGAGCTCCTACGAGCAGTACTTC. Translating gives CASTVGGSSYEQYF.

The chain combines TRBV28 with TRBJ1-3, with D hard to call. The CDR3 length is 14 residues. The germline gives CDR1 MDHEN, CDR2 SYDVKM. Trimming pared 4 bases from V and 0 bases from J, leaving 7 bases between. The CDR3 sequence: CASSSPGSGNTIYF. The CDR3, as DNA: TGTGCCAGCAGTTCCCCCGGCTCTGGAAACACCATATATTTT.

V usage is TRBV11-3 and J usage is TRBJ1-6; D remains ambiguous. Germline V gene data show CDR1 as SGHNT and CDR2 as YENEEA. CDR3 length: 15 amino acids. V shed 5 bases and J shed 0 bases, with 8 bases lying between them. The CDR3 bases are TGTGCCAGCAGCCCCCTGAGCTCCTATAATTCACCCCTCCACTTT. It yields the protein CASSPLSSYNSPLHF. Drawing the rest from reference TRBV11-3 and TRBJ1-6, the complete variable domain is EAGVVQSPRYKIIEKKQPVAFWCNPISGHNTLYWYLQNLGQGPELLIRYENEEAVDDSQLPKDRFSAERLKGVDSTLKIQPAELGDSAVYLCASSPLSSYNSPLHFGNGTRLTVT.

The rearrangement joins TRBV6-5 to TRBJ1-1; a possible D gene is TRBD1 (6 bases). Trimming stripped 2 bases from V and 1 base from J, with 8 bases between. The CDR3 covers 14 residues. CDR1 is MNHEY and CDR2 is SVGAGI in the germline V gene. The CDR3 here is CASSYGGANTEAFF. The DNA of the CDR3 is TGTGCCAGCAGTTACGGGGGGGCGAACACTGAAGCTTTCTTT.

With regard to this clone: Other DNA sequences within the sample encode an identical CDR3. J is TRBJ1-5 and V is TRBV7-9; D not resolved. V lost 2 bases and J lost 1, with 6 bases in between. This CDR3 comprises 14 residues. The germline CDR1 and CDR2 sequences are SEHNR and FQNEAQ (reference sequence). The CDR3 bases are TGTGCCAGCAGCTTAACGGGAAGCAATCAGCCCCAGCATTTT. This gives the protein CASSLTGSNQPQHF.

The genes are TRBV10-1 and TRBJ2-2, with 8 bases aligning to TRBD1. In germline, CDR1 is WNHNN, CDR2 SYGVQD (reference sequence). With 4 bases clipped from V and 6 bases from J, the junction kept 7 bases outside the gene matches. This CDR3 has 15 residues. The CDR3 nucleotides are TGCGCCAGCAGTGCCGGGACAGGATTTTCCGGGGAGCTGTTTTTT. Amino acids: CASSAGTGFSGELFF.

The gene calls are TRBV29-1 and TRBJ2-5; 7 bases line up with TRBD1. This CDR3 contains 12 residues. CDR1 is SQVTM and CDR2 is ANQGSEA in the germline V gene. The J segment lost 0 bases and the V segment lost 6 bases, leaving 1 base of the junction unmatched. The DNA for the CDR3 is TGCAGCGTCGACAGGGACCAAGAGACCCAGTACTTC. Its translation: CSVDRDQETQYF.

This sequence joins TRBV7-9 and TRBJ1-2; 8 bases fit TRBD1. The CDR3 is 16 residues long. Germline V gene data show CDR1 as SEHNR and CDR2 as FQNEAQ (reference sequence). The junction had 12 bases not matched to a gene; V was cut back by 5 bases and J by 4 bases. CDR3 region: CASSPKDRAPVYGYTF. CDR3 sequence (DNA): TGTGCCAGCAGCCCAAAGGACAGGGCCCCAGTCTATGGCTACACCTTC.